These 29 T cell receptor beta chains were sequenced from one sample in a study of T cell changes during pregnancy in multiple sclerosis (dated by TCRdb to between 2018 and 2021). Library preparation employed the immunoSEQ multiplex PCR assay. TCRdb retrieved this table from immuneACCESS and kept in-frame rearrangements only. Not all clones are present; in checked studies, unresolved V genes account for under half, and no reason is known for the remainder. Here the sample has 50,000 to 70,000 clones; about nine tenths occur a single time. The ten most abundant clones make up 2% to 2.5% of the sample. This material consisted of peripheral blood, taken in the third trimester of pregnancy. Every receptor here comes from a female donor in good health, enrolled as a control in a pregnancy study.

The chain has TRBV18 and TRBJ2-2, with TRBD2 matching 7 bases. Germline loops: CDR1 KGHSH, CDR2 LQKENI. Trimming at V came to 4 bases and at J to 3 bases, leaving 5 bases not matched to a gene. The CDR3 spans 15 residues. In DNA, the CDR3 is TGTGCCAGCTCACTGGCTAGCGGAGACACCGGGGAGCTGTTTTTT. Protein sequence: CASSLASGDTGELFF.

For the CDR3, the DNA is TGTGCTAGTGGTTCCCCCCTGGGGACAGTACAAGAGACCCAGTACTTC. It translates to CASGSPLGTVQETQYF. This chain connects TRBV12-5 to TRBJ2-5; 7 bases agree with TRBD1. This CDR3 is 16 amino acids long. Unmatched junction bases numbered 10, after V lost 4 bases and J lost 2 bases. Looked up from germline, CDR1 is LGHNT and CDR2 is FRNRAP.

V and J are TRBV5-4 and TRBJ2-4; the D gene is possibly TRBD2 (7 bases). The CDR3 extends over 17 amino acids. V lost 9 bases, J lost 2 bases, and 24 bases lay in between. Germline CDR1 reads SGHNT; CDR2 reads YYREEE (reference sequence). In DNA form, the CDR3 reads TGTGCCATCTCCGAGAGGGGGGGCCTCTGGTCCAAAAACATTCAGTACTTC. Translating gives CAISERGGLWSKNIQYF.

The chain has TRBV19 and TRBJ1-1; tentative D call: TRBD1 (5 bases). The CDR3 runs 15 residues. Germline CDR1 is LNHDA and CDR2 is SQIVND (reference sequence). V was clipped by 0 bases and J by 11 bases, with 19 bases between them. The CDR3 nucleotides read TGTGCCAGTAGTATAGAGGGAAGGCAGGGTGGGAAGGCTTTCTTT. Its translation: CASSIEGRQGGKAFF. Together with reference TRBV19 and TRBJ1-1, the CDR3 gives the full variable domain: DGGITQSPKYLFRKEGQNVTLSCEQNLNHDAMYWYRQDPGQGLRLIYYSQIVNDFQKGDIAEGYSVSREKKESFPLTVTSAQKNPTAFYLCASSIEGRQGGKAFFGQGTRLTVV.

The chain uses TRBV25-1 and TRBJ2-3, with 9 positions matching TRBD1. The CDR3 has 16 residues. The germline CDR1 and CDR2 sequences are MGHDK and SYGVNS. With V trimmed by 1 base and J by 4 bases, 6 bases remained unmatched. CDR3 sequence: CASSEFRQGGSDTQYF. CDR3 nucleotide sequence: TGTGCCAGCAGTGAATTTCGACAGGGGGGATCAGATACGCAGTATTTT.

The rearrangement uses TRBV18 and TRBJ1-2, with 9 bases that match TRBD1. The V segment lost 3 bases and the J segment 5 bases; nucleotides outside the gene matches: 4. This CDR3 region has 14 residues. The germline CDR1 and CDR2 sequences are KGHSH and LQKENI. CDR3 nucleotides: TGTGCCAGCTCACCTACGGGACAGGGATATGGCTACACCTTC. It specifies CASSPTGQGYGYTF.

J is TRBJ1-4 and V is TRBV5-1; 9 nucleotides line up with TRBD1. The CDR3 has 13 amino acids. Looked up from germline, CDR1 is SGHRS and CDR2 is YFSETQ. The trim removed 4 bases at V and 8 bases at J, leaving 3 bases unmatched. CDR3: CASSPDRGEKLFF. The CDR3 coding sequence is TGCGCCAGCAGCCCTGACAGGGGGGAAAAACTGTTTTTT.

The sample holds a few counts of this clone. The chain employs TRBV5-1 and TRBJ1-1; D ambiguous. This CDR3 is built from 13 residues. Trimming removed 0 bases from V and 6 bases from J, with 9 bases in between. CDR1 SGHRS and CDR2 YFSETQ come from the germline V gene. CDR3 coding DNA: TGCGCCAGCAGCTTGGTAGGGAGTCCTGAAGCTTTCTTT. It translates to CASSLVGSPEAFF. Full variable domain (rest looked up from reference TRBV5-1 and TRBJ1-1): KAGVTQTPRYLIKTRGQQVTLSCSPISGHRSVSWYQQTPGQGLQFLFEYFSETQRNKGNFPGRFSGRQFSNSRSEMNVSTLELGDSALYLCASSLVGSPEAFFGQGTRLTVV.

Here the CDR3 reads CASMHPGRNTEAFF. As DNA, the CDR3 is TGTGCCAGCATGCACCCTGGGAGGAACACTGAAGCTTTCTTT. The chain couples TRBV2 to TRBJ1-1, with unresolved D. Germline V lookup: CDR1 SNHLY, CDR2 FYNNEI. The CDR3 has 14 amino acids. Deletions cut 7 bases from V and 1 base from J, with 13 bases between.

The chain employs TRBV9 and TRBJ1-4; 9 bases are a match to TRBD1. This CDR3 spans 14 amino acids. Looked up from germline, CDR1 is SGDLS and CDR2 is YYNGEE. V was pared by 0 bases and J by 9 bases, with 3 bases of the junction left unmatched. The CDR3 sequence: CASSVGGTGKKLFF. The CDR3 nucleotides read TGTGCCAGCAGCGTAGGAGGGACAGGGAAAAAACTGTTTTTT.

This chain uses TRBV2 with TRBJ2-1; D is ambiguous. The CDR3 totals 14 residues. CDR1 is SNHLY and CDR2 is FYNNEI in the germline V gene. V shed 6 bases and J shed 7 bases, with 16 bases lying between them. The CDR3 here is CASSADSSSNEQFF. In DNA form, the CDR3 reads TGTGCCAGCAGCGCCGATTCCTCGAGTAATGAGCAGTTCTTC.

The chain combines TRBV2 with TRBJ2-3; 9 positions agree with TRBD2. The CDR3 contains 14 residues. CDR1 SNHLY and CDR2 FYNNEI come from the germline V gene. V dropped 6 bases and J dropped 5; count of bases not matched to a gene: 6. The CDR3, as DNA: TGTGCCAGCAGGGTAGCGGGAGTCATAGATACGCAGTATTTT. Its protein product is CASRVAGVIDTQYF.

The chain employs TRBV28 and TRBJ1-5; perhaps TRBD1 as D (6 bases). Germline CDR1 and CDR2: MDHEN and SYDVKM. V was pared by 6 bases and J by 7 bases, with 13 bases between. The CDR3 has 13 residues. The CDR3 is CASSQDRNQPQHF. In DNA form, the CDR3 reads TGTGCCAGCAGCCAAGACAGGAACCAGCCCCAGCATTTT.

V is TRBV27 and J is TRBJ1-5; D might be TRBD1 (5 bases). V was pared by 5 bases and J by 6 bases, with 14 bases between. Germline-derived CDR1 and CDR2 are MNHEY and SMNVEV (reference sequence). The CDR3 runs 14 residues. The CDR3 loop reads CASSPTGFGQPQHF. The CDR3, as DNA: TGTGCCAGCAGTCCAACAGGATTTGGTCAGCCCCAGCATTTT.

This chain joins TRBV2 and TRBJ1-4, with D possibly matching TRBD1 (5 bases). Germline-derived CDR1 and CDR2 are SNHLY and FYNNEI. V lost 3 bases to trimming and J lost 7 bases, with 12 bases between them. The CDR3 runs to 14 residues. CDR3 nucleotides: TGTGCCAGCAGTGACCCCAGGGATAGTGAAAAACTGTTTTTT. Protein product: CASSDPRDSEKLFF.

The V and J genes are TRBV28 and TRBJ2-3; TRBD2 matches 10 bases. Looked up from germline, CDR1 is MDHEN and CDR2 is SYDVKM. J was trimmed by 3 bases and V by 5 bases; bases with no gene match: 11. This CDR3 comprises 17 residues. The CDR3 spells CASSVSAGTSVTDTQYF. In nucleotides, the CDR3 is TGTGCCAGCAGTGTCTCAGCCGGGACTAGCGTGACAGATACGCAGTATTTT.

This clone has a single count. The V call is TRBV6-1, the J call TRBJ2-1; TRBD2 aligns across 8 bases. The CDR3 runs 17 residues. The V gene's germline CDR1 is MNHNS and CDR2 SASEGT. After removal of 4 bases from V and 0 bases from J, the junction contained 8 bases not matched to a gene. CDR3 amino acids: CASSGIFGGGSYNEQFF. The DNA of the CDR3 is TGTGCCAGCAGTGGAATCTTCGGGGGGGGCTCCTACAATGAGCAGTTCTTC.

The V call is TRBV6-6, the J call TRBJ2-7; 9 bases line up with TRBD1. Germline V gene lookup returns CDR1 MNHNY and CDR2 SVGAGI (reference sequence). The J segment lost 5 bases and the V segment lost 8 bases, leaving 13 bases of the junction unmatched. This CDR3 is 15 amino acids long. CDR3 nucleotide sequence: TGTGCCAGCGGGCCGGGACAGGGCTTTGTTGACGAGCAGTACTTC. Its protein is CASGPGQGFVDEQYF.

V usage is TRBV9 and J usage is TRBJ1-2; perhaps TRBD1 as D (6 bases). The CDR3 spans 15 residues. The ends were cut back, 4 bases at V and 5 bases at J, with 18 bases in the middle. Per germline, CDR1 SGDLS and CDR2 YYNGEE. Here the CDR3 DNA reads TGTGCCAGCAGCCCCCTAGGGGGAGGGCTGTATGGCTACACCTTC. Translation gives CASSPLGGGLYGYTF.

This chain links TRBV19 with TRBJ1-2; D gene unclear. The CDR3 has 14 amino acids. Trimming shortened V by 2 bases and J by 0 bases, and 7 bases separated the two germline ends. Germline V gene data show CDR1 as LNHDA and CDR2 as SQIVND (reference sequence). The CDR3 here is CASSIRGANYGYTF. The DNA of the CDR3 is TGTGCCAGTAGTATACGCGGAGCTAACTATGGCTACACCTTC.

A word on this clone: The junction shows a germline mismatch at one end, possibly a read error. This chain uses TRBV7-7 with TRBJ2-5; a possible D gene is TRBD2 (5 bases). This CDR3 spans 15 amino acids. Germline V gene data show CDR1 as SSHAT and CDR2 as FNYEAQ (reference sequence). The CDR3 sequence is CASSTEGFFQETQYF. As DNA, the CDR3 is TGTGCTAGCAGCACCGAGGGATTCTTCCAAGAGACCCAGTACTTC.

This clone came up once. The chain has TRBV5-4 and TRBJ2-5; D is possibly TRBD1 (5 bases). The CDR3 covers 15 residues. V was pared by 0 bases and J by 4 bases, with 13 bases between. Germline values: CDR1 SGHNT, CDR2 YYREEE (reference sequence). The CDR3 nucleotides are TGTGCCAGCAGCTTGGTTGACAGTAGGGGAGAGACCCAGTACTTC. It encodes CASSLVDSRGETQYF.

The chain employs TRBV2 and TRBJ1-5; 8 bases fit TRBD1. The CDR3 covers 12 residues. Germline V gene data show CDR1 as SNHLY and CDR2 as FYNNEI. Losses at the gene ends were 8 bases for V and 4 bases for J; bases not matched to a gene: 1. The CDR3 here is CASQGANQPQHF. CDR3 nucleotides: TGTGCCAGCCAGGGGGCAAATCAGCCCCAGCATTTT.

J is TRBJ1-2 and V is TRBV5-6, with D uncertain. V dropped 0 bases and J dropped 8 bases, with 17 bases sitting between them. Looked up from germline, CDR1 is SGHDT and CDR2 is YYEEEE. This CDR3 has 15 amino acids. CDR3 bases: TGTGCCAGCAGCTTGGTGACGGGAGCAACGAGCGGCTACACCTTC. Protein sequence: CASSLVTGATSGYTF.

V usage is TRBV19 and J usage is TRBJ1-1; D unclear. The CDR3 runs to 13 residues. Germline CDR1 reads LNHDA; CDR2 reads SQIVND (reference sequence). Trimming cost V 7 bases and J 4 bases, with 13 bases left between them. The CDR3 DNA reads TGTGCCAGTAATTATGGGCTGGGCACTGAAGCTTTCTTT. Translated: CASNYGLGTEAFF.

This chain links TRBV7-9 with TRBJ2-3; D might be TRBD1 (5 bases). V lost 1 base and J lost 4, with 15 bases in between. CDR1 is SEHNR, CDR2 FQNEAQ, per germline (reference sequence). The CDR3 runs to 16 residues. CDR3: CASSLVVSGNPDTQYF. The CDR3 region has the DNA TGTGCCAGCAGCTTAGTGGTCTCAGGGAACCCAGATACGCAGTATTTT.

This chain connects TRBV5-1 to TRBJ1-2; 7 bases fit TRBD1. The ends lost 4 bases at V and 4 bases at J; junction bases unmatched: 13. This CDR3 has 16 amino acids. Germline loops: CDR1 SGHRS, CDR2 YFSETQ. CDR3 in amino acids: CASSQGQTPSTYGYTF. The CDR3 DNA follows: TGCGCCAGCAGCCAGGGACAGACCCCCTCGACCTATGGCTACACCTTC.

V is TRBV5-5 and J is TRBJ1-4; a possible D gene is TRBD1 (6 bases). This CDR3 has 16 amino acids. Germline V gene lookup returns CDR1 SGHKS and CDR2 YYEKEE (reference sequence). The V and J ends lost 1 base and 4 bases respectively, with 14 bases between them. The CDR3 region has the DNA TGTGCCAGCAGCTTGCGTCAGGGGTTGAATAATGAAAAACTGTTTTTT. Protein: CASSLRQGLNNEKLFF.

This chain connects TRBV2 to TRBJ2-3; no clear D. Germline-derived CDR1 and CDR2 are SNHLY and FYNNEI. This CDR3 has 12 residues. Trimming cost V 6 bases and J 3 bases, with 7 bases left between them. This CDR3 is CASRSGTDTQYF. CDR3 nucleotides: TGTGCCAGCAGGTCCGGGACAGATACGCAGTATTTT.